This T cell receptor beta chain was recorded in a study of blood T cell repertoires in COVID-19. Study as a whole: In each case, the material was cDNA or gDNA derived from T cells, B-cell-depleted T cells, or PBMCs.

TCRdb keeps only in-frame clones here, not all; method: immunoSEQ multiplex PCR. Of more than 150,000 clones detected, approximately 86% appear once; the ten largest clones hold less than 0.7%. Trimming shortened V by 2 bases and J by 2 bases, and 13 bases separated the two germline ends. The CDR3 covers 16 residues. From germline, CDR1 is KGHDR and CDR2 SFDVKD. The sample comprised peripheral blood. This rearrangement joins TRBV24-1 to TRBJ2-3; maybe TRBD1 (5 bases). The origin of this receptor is a man in his sixties with COVID-19, enrolled during active disease. CDR3 loop: CATSDYQGKATDTQYF. The CDR3 DNA follows: TGTGCCACCAGTGATTATCAGGGAAAAGCCACAGATACGCAGTATTTT.